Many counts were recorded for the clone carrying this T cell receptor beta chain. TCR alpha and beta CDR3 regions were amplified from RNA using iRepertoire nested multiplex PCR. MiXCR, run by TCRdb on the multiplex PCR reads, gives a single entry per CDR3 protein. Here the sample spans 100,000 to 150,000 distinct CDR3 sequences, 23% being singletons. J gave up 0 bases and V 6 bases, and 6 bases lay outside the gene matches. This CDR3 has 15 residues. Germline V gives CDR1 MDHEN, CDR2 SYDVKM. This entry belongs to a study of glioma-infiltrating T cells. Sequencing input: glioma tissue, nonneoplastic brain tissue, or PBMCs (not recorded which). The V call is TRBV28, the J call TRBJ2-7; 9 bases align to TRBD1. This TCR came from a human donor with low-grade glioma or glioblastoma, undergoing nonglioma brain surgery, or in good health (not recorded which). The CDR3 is CASRSETGGSYEQYF. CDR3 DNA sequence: TGTGCCAGCAGGTCGGAGACAGGGGGCTCCTACGAGCAGTACTTC. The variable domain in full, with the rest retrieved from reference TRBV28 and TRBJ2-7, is DVKVTQSSRYLVKRTGEKVFLECVQDMDHENMFWYRQDPGLGLRLIYFSYDVKMKEKGDIPEGYSVSREKKERFSLILESASTNQTSMYLCASRSETGGSYEQYFGPGTRLTVT.